This TCR beta chain was found in a study of PD-L1 blockade in urothelial cancer. Study-level information: Prior regimens of chemotherapy numbered 0 to 3 per patient. The median T cell count in blood samples was more than 140,000. Findings and limits, study-wide: A pretreatment blood TCR clonality that fell below the median predicted better progression-free and overall survival.

V lost 2 bases to trimming and J lost 6 bases; unmatched junction nucleotides: 11. The CDR3 runs 16 residues. The germline CDR1 and CDR2 sequences are KGHSH and LQKENI. This sample's time point: pretreatment peripheral blood. Produced via immunoSEQ multiplex PCR; TCRdb's table is partial and in-frame only. The repertoire consists of some 71,000 clones, with around 81% occurring once and the leading ten covering 5.5% to 7.5%. This clone came up a few times. No antigen is known for it. This clonotype was sampled from a man aged 40-49 years with urothelial cancer. The chain joins TRBV18 to TRBJ1-2, with TRBD1 matching over 8 bases. The input for sequencing was PBMCs, taken around atezolizumab (anti-PD-L1) treatment. As DNA, the CDR3 is TGTGCCAGCTCACCAGACAGGGGAAGAAGGGAGGATGGCTACACCTTC. Its protein is CASSPDRGRREDGYTF.